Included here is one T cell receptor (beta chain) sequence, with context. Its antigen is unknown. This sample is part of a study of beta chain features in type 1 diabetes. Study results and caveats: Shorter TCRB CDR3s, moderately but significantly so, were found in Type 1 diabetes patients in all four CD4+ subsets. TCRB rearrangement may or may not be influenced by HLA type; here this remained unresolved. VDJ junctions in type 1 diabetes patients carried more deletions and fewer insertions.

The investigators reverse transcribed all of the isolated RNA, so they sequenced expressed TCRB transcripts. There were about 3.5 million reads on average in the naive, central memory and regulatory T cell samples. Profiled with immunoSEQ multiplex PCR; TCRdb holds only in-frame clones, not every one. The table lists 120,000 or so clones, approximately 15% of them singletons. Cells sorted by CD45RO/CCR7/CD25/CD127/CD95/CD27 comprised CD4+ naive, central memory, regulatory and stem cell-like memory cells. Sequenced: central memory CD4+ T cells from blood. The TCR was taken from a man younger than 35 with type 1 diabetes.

The CDR3 protein is CASSLGGGSSGPEFF. The CDR3 DNA reads as TGTGCCAGCAGCTTAGGAGGAGGGAGTAGCGGGCCGGAGTTCTTC. This chain joins TRBV7-2 and TRBJ2-1; 7 bases match TRBD2. The V gene end was trimmed by 1 base and the J gene end by 14 bases; junction bases not matched to a gene: 14. Germline V gives CDR1 SGHTA, CDR2 FQGNSA. CDR3 length: 15 amino acids.